Sequencing of this T cell receptor beta chain was carried out in a study of early T cells in non-severe SARS-CoV-2 infection. CDR3 length equals 16 residues. Germline V gene data show CDR1 as SGHTA and CDR2 as FQGNSA. Losses at the gene ends were 2 bases for V and 7 bases for J; bases not matched to a gene: 9. Unique molecular identifiers were affixed to single, distinct cDNA molecules. TCRdb reprocessed the 5' RACE reads with MiXCR, giving one entry per CDR3 protein. Counted here are under 85,000 distinct CDR3 sequences, approximately 12% occurring once; the ten biggest clones make up around 5.8%. This sequence was found in an adult who was a healthcare worker with PCR-confirmed SARS-CoV-2 infection or an uninfected control (not recorded which). The sequenced sample was whole blood. The rearrangement links TRBV7-2 to TRBJ2-2; the match to TRBD2 covers 8 bases. CDR3 in DNA: TGTGCCAGCAGCTTATACCGGGAGGGCCATGGCGGGGAGCTGTTTTTT. Amino acids: CASSLYREGHGGELFF.